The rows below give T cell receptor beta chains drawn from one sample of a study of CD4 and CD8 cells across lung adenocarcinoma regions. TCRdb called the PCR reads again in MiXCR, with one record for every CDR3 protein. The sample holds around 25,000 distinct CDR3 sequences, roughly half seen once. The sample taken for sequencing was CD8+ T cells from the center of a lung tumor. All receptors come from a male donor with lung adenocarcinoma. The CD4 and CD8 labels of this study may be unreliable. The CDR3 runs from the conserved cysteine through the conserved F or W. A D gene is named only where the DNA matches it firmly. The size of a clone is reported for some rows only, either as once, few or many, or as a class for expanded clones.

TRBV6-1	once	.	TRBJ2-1	CASAGAGGSNEQFF	TGTGCCAGCGCGGGGGCGGGTGGATCCAATGAGCAGTTCTTC
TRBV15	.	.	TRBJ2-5	CATRLGGEPQETQYF	TGTGCCACCAGGCTGGGTGGGGAACCCCAAGAGACCCAGTACTTC
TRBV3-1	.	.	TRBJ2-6	CASSPGGGGGANVLTF	TGTGCCAGCAGCCCAGGCGGGGGCGGTGGGGCCAACGTCCTGACTTTC
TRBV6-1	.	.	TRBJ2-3	CASSVLTLAFGKQFF	TGTGCCAGCAGTGTCCTGACCCTAGCGTTCGGGAAGCAGTTTTTT
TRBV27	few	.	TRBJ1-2	CASSQGYGVYGYTF	TGTGCCAGCAGCCAGGGTTATGGGGTTTATGGCTACACCTTC
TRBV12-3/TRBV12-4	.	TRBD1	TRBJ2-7	CASSGTGRYEQYF	TGTGCCAGCAGTGGGACAGGAAGATACGAGCAGTACTTC
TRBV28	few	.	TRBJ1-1	CASSLQGTEAFF	TGTGCCAGCAGTTTACAGGGCACTGAAGCTTTCTTT
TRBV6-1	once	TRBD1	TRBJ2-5	CASSDGSGGQDTQYF	TGTGCCAGCAGTGACGGGTCAGGGGGCCAAGATACCCAGTACTTC
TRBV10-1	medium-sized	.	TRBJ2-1	CASSAQTYNEQFF	TGCGCCAGCAGTGCCCAGACCTACAATGAGCAGTTCTTC
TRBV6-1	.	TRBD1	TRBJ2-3	CPSSERGLWATDIQYF	TGTCCGAGCAGTGAAAGGGGGCTGTGGGCCACAGACATTCAGTATTTC
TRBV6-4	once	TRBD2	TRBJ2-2	CASSATTSGAGELFF	TGTGCCAGCAGTGCCACGACTAGCGGGGCCGGGGAGCTGTTTTTT
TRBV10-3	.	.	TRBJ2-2	CVGRGLRAGGTGALFF	TGTGTCGGCCGGGGCCTCCGGGCTGGGGGCACCGGTGCGCTGTTTTTT
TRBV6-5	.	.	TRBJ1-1	CASSYGRGTAFF	TGTGCCAGCAGTTACGGTAGGGGGACGGCTTTCTTT
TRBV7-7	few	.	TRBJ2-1	CASSLDRFNEQFF	TGTGCTAGCAGCTTAGACCGATTCAATGAGCAGTTCTTC
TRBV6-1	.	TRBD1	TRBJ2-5	CASSAGTGFGSSGTETLSF	TGTGCCAGCAGTGCAGGGACAGGGTTCGGGAGCAGTGGGACGGAGACCCTGTCCTTC
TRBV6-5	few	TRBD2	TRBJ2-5	CASSYRIDSGTLLKQYF	TGTGCCAGCAGTTACCGCATCGACAGCGGGACCCTTTTGAAGCAGTACTTC
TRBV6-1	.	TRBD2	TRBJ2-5	CARGVGGGGGETQYF	TGTGCCAGGGGTGTCGGGGGCGGGGGGGGAGAGACGCAGTATTTC
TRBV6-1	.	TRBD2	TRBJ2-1	CASSAPGRRNEQFF	TGTGCCAGCAGTGCCCCCGGGAGGCGGAATGAGCAGTTCTTC
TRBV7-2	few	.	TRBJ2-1	CASSLVKANEQFF	TGTGCCAGCAGCTTAGTTAAGGCTAATGAGCAGTTCTTC
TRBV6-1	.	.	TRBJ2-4	CASSPGGQNIQYF	TGTGCCAGCAGTCCGGGTGGCCAAAACATTCAGTACTTC
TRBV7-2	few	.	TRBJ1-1	CASSFNMNTEAFF	TGTGCCAGCAGCTTCAACATGAACACTGAAGCTTTCTTT
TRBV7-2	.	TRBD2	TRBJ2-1	CASSSIAGGRNEQFF	TGTGCCAGCAGCTCAATAGCGGGAGGGAGGAATGAGCAGTTCTTC
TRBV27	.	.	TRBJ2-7	CASTMRWGYEQYF	TGTGCCAGCACCATGCGGTGGGGCTACGAGCAGTACTTC
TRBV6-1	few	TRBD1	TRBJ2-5	CASRGAGTGDRDTQYF	TGTGCCAGCAGGGGAGCCGGGACAGGGGACCGGGATACCCAGTACTTC
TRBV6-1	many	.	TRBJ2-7	CASSKREGGEQYF	TGTGCCAGCAGTAAGCGGGAAGGGGGCGAGCAGTACTTC
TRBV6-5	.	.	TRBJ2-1	CASSYQPYNEQFF	TGTGCCAGCAGTTACCAGCCGTACAATGAGCAGTTCTTC
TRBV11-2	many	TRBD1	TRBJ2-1	CASRRTGDNEQFF	TGTGCCAGCAGGCGAACAGGGGACAATGAGCAGTTCTTC
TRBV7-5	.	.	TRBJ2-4	CRLLGRLRASF	TGTAGACTGTTGGGTAGGCTGCGTGCTAGCTTC
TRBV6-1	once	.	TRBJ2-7	CASSLTGRWGKNTQYF	TGTGCCAGCAGTCTTACGGGCAGGTGGGGCAAAAACACGCAGTACTTC
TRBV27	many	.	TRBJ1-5	CASSFWGANQPQHF	TGTGCCAGCAGTTTTTGGGGGGCAAATCAGCCCCAGCATTTT
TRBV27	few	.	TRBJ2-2	CASSWALGGTGELFF	TGTGCCAGCAGTTGGGCCCTTGGGGGCACCGGGGAGCTGTTTTTT
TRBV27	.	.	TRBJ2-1	CASRGVGTAQFF	TGTGCCAGCAGGGGAGTGGGTACTGCGCAGTTTTTC
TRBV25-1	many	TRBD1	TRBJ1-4	CASSDDRGGEKLFF	TGTGCCAGCAGTGATGACAGGGGTGGGGAAAAACTGTTTTTT
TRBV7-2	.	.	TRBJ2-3	CASSLGPCATDTQYF	TGTGCCAGCAGCTTAGGGCCGTGTGCCACAGACACGCAGTATTTC
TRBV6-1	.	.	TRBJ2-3	CASSLGGIGAETQYF	TGTGCCAGCAGCTTGGGCGGGATTGGTGCAGAGACGCAGTATTTC
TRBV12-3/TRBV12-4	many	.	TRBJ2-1	CASSMMNEQFF	TGTGCCAGCAGCATGATGAATGAGCAGTTCTTC
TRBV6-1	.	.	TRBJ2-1	CASGLVAAYEQFF	TGTGCCAGCGGGTTGGTGGCAGCCTACGAGCAGTTCTTC
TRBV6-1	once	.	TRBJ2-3	CASSLYRIGEEQYF	TGTGCCAGCAGCCTATACAGGATCGGAGAGGAGCAGTATTTT
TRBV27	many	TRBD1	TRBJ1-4	CASRNRGWGEKLFF	TGTGCCAGCAGAAACAGGGGATGGGGTGAAAAACTGTTTTTT
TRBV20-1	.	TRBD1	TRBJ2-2	CSARDPRGPYTGELFF	TGCAGTGCTAGAGACCCCAGGGGGCCGTACACCGGGGAGCTGTTTTTT
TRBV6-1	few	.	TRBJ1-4	CASIPWGDGATNEKLFF	TGTGCCAGCATACCTTGGGGGGACGGGGCAACTAATGAAAAACTGTTTTTT
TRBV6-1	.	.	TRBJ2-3	CASAEAGGGVRDTQYF	TGTGCCAGCGCGGAGGCCGGGGGCGGGGTCCGGGATACGCAGTATTTC
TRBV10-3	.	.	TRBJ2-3	CATRGRGKDTQYF	TGTGCCACGAGGGGGAGGGGCAAAGATACGCAGTACTTT
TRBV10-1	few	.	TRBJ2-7	CASSGVEPPYEQYF	TGCGCCAGCAGTGGGGTCGAGCCACCCTACGAGCAGTACTTC
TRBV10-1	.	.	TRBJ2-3	CAGGAGSDKDTQYF	TGCGCGGGCGGCGCCGGGAGTGACAAAGATACGCAGTATTTC
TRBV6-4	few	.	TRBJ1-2	CASSDWNYGYTF	TGTGCCAGCAGTGACTGGAACTATGGCTACACCTTC
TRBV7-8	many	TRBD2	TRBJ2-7	CASSLGDYYEQYF	TGTGCCAGCAGCTTAGGGGACTACTACGAGCAGTACTTC
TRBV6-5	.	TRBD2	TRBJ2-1	CASSTRTSGNNNELFF	TGTGCCAGCAGTACTAGGACTAGCGGGAACAACAATGAGCTGTTTTTC
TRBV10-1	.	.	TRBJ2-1	CASSELGGATYNEQFF	TGCGCCAGCAGTGAGTTGGGGGGGGCGACCTACAATGAGCAGTTCTTC
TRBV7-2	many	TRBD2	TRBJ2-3	CASSLAQASGTSSTDTQYF	TGTGCCAGCAGCTTAGCGCAGGCTAGCGGGACTTCTAGCACAGATACGCAGTATTTT
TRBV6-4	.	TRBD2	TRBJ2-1	CASSDSGGGSYNEQFF	TGTGCCAGCAGTGACTCCGGGGGGGGCTCCTACAATGAGCAGTTCTTC
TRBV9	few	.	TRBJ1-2	CASSPYTGYGYTF	TGTGCCAGCAGCCCTTACACGGGCTATGGCTACACCTTC
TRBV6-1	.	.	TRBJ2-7	CAAGEGSRGQETQYF	TGTGCCGCGGGTGAAGGGTCCCGGGGGCAAGAGACGCAGTACTTC
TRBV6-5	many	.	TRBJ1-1	CASSYDTEAFF	TGTGCCAGCAGTTACGACACTGAAGCTTTCTTT
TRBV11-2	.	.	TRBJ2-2	CASSLDRNTGELFF	TGTGCCAGCAGCTTAGACCGGAACACCGGGGAGCTGTTTTTT